The source of this TCR beta chain is a study of T-cell reconstitution after alpha-beta-depleted transplantation in children. The CDR3 is 13 residues long. From germline, CDR1 is SNHLY and CDR2 FYNNEI. The ends were cut back, 5 bases at V and 4 bases at J, with 11 bases in the middle. As it was prepared, the TCRbeta library received unique molecular identifiers. TCRdb reprocessed the PCR reads with MiXCR, giving one entry per CDR3 protein. The repertoire includes about 200,000 distinct CDR3 sequences, about 14% of them detected once, and roughly an eighth sits in the top ten. This specimen was PBMCs from the stem cell graft donor, taken from the stem cell graft. The clonotype comes from a human donor who donated a stem cell graft to a child with acute lymphoblastic leukemia. The chain is built from TRBV2 and TRBJ2-5; D gene unclear. The CDR3 loop reads CASSPDSAETQYF. CDR3 nucleotides: TGTGCCAGCAGTCCTGACTCGGCAGAGACCCAGTACTTC.